Following are 31 T cell receptor beta chains from one sample sequenced in a study of blood T cell repertoires in COVID-19. Profiled with immunoSEQ multiplex PCR; TCRdb holds only in-frame clones, not every one. The table has approximately 70,000 clones, 84% seen once. Sequencing was performed on peripheral blood. The receptors stem from a woman aged 55-69 years with acute or convalescent COVID-19.

V is TRBV7-2 and J is TRBJ2-3; D is unclear. There are 11 residues in the CDR3. Germline CDR1 reads SGHTA; CDR2 reads FQGNSA. The ends were cut back, 5 bases at V and 6 bases at J, with 6 bases in the middle. CDR3 DNA sequence: TGTGCCAGCAGCCCCCAGGATACGCAGTATTTT. Its protein product is CASSPQDTQYF.

The chain couples TRBV6-1 to TRBJ2-3; 15 nucleotides line up with TRBD2. The CDR3 runs to 17 residues. Germline CDR1 reads MNHNS; CDR2 reads SASEGT. V lost 3 bases, J lost 4 bases, and 5 bases stayed unmatched. DNA for the CDR3: TGTGCCAGCAGTGACGGACTAGCGGGGGGGCTAGCAGATACGCAGTATTTT. It encodes CASSDGLAGGLADTQYF.

The chain links TRBV5-1 to TRBJ1-3, with no clear D. Per the germline V gene, CDR1 is SGHRS and CDR2 is YFSETQ. Trimming stripped 3 bases from V and 4 bases from J, with 14 bases between. The CDR3 loop spans 15 amino acids. CDR3 coding DNA: TGCGCCAGCAGCTCCAGTCCATCTAGGGGAAACACCATATATTTT. It codes for CASSSSPSRGNTIYF.

V is TRBV6-1 and J is TRBJ2-5, with D tentatively TRBD1 (6 bases). Trimming took off 2 bases at V and 0 bases at J, with 10 bases between the two ends. CDR3 length equals 15 residues. In germline, CDR1 is MNHNS, CDR2 SASEGT. CDR3 DNA sequence: TGTGCCAGCAGTGAATTGTGGACAGACCAAGAGACCCAGTACTTC. It specifies CASSELWTDQETQYF.

J is TRBJ2-3 and V is TRBV5-1; 7 nucleotides agree with TRBD1. This CDR3 spans 15 amino acids. Unmatched junction bases numbered 9, after V lost 4 bases and J lost 4 bases. CDR1 SGHRS and CDR2 YFSETQ come from the germline V gene. The CDR3 is CASSLDRVGPDTQYF. CDR3 nucleotides: TGCGCCAGCAGCCTAGACAGGGTGGGCCCAGATACGCAGTATTTT.

This clone was found once. The V call is TRBV13, the J call TRBJ2-2, with TRBD2 matching 8 bases. J gave up 1 base and V 7 bases, and 5 bases lay outside the gene matches. The CDR3 totals 15 residues. CDR1 and CDR2 from the germline V gene are PRHDT and FYEKMQ (reference sequence). The CDR3 DNA sequence: TGTGCCAGCACCGGCGGGGGGCGGAACACCGGGGAGCTGTTTTTT. Its protein is CASTGGGRNTGELFF.

The chain recombines TRBV3-1 (or the pseudogene TRBV3-2) with TRBJ2-2, with 8 bases identical to TRBD1. The J segment lost 7 bases and the V segment lost 2 bases, leaving 3 bases of the junction unmatched. The CDR3 length is 14 residues. Per germline, CDR1 LGHDT and CDR2 YNNKEL (reference sequence). For the CDR3, the DNA is TGTGCCAGCAGCCAAACAGGGGGGATCGGGGAGCTGTTTTTT. Protein product: CASSQTGGIGELFF.

This chain links TRBV2 with TRBJ1-6, with 7 nucleotides matching TRBD1. The CDR3 length is 15 residues. The V gene end was trimmed by 7 bases and the J gene end by 3 bases; junction bases not matched to a gene: 6. Germline CDR1 and CDR2: SNHLY and FYNNEI. Here the CDR3 DNA reads TGTGCCAGCAACCAAGACAGGGTCTATAATTCACCCCTCCACTTT. This gives the protein CASNQDRVYNSPLHF.

The chain couples TRBV30 to TRBJ1-1; D is possibly TRBD1 (5 bases). Germline V gene data show CDR1 as GTSNPN and CDR2 as SVGIG (reference sequence). This CDR3 has 13 residues. V dropped 8 bases and J dropped 0 bases, with 13 bases sitting between them. CDR3 region: CAGLTGMNTEAFF. CDR3 nucleotides: TGTGCCGGCCTAACAGGAATGAACACTGAAGCTTTCTTT.

The chain has TRBV19 and TRBJ2-1; TRBD2 is a possible D gene (6 bases). The CDR3 runs to 13 residues. Germline lookup yields CDR1 LNHDA and CDR2 SQIVND (reference sequence). V dropped 3 bases and J dropped 8 bases, with 11 bases sitting between them. The CDR3 DNA follows: TGTGCCAGTAGTATCCGGGGGTGGGATGAGCAGTTCTTC. Its translation: CASSIRGWDEQFF.

V is TRBV7-8 and J is TRBJ1-6; D perhaps matches TRBD1 (6 bases). V lost 4 bases and J 7 bases, leaving 20 bases between the germline ends. The germline gives CDR1 SGHVS, CDR2 FQNEAQ. The CDR3 has 17 amino acids. This chain's CDR3 is CASSSSGAKVVNSPLHF. CDR3 bases: TGTGCCAGCAGCTCATCAGGGGCTAAAGTTGTAAATTCACCCCTCCACTTT. The full variable domain, with the rest looked up from reference TRBV7-8 and TRBJ1-6, is GAGVSQSPRYKVAKRGQDVALRCDPISGHVSLFWYQQALGQGPEFLTYFQNEAQLDKSGLPSDRFFAERPEGSVSTLKIQRTQQEDSAVYLCASSSSGAKVVNSPLHFGNGTRLTVT.

The rearrangement links TRBV24-1 to TRBJ2-7, with TRBD1 as a possible D gene (6 bases). V lost 10 bases to trimming and J lost 5 bases, with 17 bases between them. CDR1 is KGHDR, CDR2 SFDVKD, per germline. This CDR3 spans 13 amino acids. The DNA of the CDR3 is TGTGCCACAGGATCACAGGGTCTGGACGAGCAGTACTTC. This sequence encodes CATGSQGLDEQYF.

The V call is TRBV20-1, the J call TRBJ2-1; 15 bases are a match to TRBD2. V lost 3 bases to trimming and J lost 9 bases; unmatched junction nucleotides: 6. Germline CDR1 and CDR2: DFQATT and SNEGSKA (reference sequence). CDR3 length: 15 residues. The CDR3 coding sequence is TGCAGTGCTAGTCGGACTAGCGGGGGGGTTGGTGAGCAGTTCTTC. As protein: CSASRTSGGVGEQFF.

This chain uses TRBV19 with TRBJ1-1; D not resolved. Germline values: CDR1 LNHDA, CDR2 SQIVND (reference sequence). Trimming took 5 bases from V and 3 from J, leaving 10 bases between them. CDR3 length: 13 amino acids. CDR3: CASSSRQDTEAFF. For the CDR3, the DNA is TGTGCCAGTAGTTCGCGCCAGGACACTGAAGCTTTCTTT.

The chain links TRBV18 to TRBJ1-6; 7 nucleotides agree with TRBD1. Trimming took 2 bases from V and 8 from J; bases not matched to a gene: 6. Germline V lookup: CDR1 KGHSH, CDR2 LQKENI. The CDR3 runs 15 residues. Here the CDR3 DNA reads TGTGCCAGCTCACCAAGTGGCAGGGGGGATTCACCCCTCCACTTT. Translated: CASSPSGRGDSPLHF.

This chain joins TRBV6-2 or TRBV6-3 and TRBJ2-7; D is undetermined. The CDR3 loop spans 15 amino acids. CDR1 is MNHEY and CDR2 is SVGEGT in the germline V gene. The V gene lost 0 bases and the J gene lost 5 bases, with 14 bases spanning the gap. CDR3 in amino acids: CASSYSKFQVDEQYF. CDR3 bases: TGTGCCAGCAGTTACTCGAAGTTCCAGGTCGACGAGCAGTACTTC.

CDR3 nucleotide sequence: TGTGCCAGCAGCACGAAACAGGACAGGTCAGAGGAGCAGTACTTC. Residues: CASSTKQDRSEEQYF. This chain joins TRBV11-2 and TRBJ2-7, with TRBD1 matching over 7 bases. V lost 5 bases and J lost 7; bases outside the gene matches: 14. In germline, CDR1 is SGHAT, CDR2 FQNNGV. The CDR3 extends over 15 amino acids.

V gene TRBV7-2 combines with J gene TRBJ1-5; D perhaps matches TRBD1 (5 bases). In germline, CDR1 is SGHTA, CDR2 FQGNSA. Trimming cost V 0 bases and J 6 bases, with 12 bases left between them. The CDR3 totals 15 residues. DNA for the CDR3: TGTGCCAGCAGCTTAGCTCCAGGGCAGGGTCAGCCCCAGCATTTT. The encoded protein is CASSLAPGQGQPQHF. The full variable domain, completed using reference TRBV7-2 and TRBJ1-5, is GAGVSQSPSNKVTEKGKDVELRCDPISGHTALYWYRQSLGQGLEFLIYFQGNSAPDKSGLPSDRFSAERTGGSVSTLTIQRTQQEDSAVYLCASSLAPGQGQPQHFGDGTRLSIL.

This clone was recorded only once. The chain's CDR3 is CASAGGTRGSYEQYF. The CDR3 nucleotides read TGTGCCAGCGCGGGGGGGACTAGGGGATCCTACGAGCAGTACTTC. The V call is TRBV6-5, the J call TRBJ2-7; 9 positions agree with TRBD2. J was trimmed by 1 base and V by 8 bases; bases with no gene match: 9. The CDR3 has 15 amino acids. Germline V lookup: CDR1 MNHEY, CDR2 SVGAGI.

The chain uses TRBV5-6 and TRBJ1-3, with TRBD1 identical over 7 bases. Trimming took 1 base from V and 5 from J; bases not matched to a gene: 3. This CDR3 region has 14 residues. CDR1 SGHDT and CDR2 YYEEEE come from the germline V gene. The CDR3 here is CASSLRGPRNTIYF. CDR3 DNA sequence: TGTGCCAGCAGCTTGAGGGGGCCCAGAAACACCATATATTTT.

The genes are TRBV19 and TRBJ1-1; D perhaps matches TRBD1 (6 bases). V was trimmed by 9 bases and J by 2 bases, leaving 16 bases between them. In germline, CDR1 is LNHDA, CDR2 SQIVND (reference sequence). CDR3 size: 14 residues. The CDR3 spells CASRETGVNTEAFF. As DNA, the CDR3 is TGTGCCAGCAGAGAGACAGGAGTTAACACTGAAGCTTTCTTT.

The sample holds one count of this clone. The chain employs TRBV19 and TRBJ1-6; 8 bases fit TRBD1. Trimming at V came to 6 bases and at J to 9 bases, leaving 4 bases not matched to a gene. This CDR3 spans 13 amino acids. Germline CDR1 LNHDA, CDR2 SQIVND (reference sequence). The CDR3 DNA is TGTGCCAGTAGGGACAGGGATAGTTCACCCCTCCACTTT. It yields the protein CASRDRDSSPLHF.

The chain joins TRBV4-1 to TRBJ2-5, with TRBD2 identical over 12 bases. The J segment lost 4 bases and the V segment lost 2 bases, leaving 8 bases of the junction unmatched. This CDR3 is 17 amino acids long. Looked up from germline, CDR1 is MGHRA and CDR2 is YSYEKL. The CDR3 sequence: CASSQITSGGPRETQYF. CDR3 nucleotide sequence: TGCGCCAGCAGCCAAATTACTAGCGGGGGGCCCAGAGAGACCCAGTACTTC.

This clone occurred once. The chain links TRBV19 to TRBJ2-3; 7 positions match TRBD1. Germline trimming cut 5 bases from V and 2 bases from J; bases unmatched to any gene: 4. The CDR3 totals 14 residues. From germline, CDR1 is LNHDA and CDR2 SQIVND (reference sequence). This CDR3 reads CASSFDRVTDTQYF. In DNA form, the CDR3 reads TGTGCCAGTAGTTTCGACAGGGTCACAGATACGCAGTATTTT.

This chain connects TRBV19 to TRBJ1-3, with 10 bases identical to TRBD1. The CDR3 spans 16 residues. Germline V gene sequence: CDR1 LNHDA, CDR2 SQIVND (reference sequence). Trimming took 5 bases from V and 4 from J; bases not matched to a gene: 8. This CDR3 is CASSPRQGASGNTIYF. For the CDR3, the DNA is TGTGCCAGTAGTCCTCGACAGGGGGCAAGCGGAAACACCATATATTTT.

This clone appeared a single time. The chain uses TRBV5-6 and TRBJ2-3, with 9 bases that match TRBD2. The length of the CDR3 is 15 residues. Looked up from germline, CDR1 is SGHDT and CDR2 is YYEEEE. J was trimmed by 4 bases and V by 4 bases; bases with no gene match: 7. The CDR3 sequence: CASSTERGDADTQYF. Here the CDR3 DNA reads TGTGCCAGCAGCACCGAGCGGGGGGACGCAGATACGCAGTATTTT. Filled out from reference TRBV5-6 and TRBJ2-3, the complete variable domain reads DAGVTQSPTHLIKTRGQQVTLRCSPKSGHDTVSWYQQALGQGPQFIFQYYEEEERQRGNFPDRFSGHQFPNYSSELNVNALLLGDSALYLCASSTERGDADTQYFGPGTRLTVL.

The rearrangement links TRBV5-1 to TRBJ2-5; TRBD2 might be the D (7 bases). CDR3 length: 16 amino acids. The ends were cut back, 0 bases at V and 5 bases at J, with 17 bases in the middle. In germline, CDR1 is SGHRS, CDR2 YFSETQ. The CDR3 nucleotides are TGCGCCAGCAGCTTGGGTTCCGGGGGGCCGGAGGAGACCCAGTACTTC. This codes for CASSLGSGGPEETQYF.

The V gene is TRBV5-1, the J gene TRBJ1-3; 7 bases are a match to TRBD1. The germline V gene encodes CDR1 SGHRS and CDR2 YFSETQ. This CDR3 has 17 residues. V dropped 0 bases and J dropped 0; count of bases not matched to a gene: 6. CDR3 nucleotides: TGCGCCAGCAGCTTGGGGCCAGGGGGTTCCTCTGGAAACACCATATATTTT. It codes for CASSLGPGGSSGNTIYF.

V and J are TRBV6-5 and TRBJ1-2; D not certain. The CDR3 consists of 13 residues. CDR1 is MNHEY, CDR2 SVGAGI, per germline. V was cut by 4 bases and J by 7 bases, with 13 bases left in between. CDR3 protein: CASSSLGMLGYTF. The DNA for the CDR3 is TGTGCCAGCAGTTCCCTCGGGATGCTTGGCTACACCTTC.

The rearrangement joins TRBV11-2 to TRBJ2-5; 7 bases are shared with TRBD2. The CDR3 runs to 17 residues. The V gene end was trimmed by 0 bases and the J gene end by 2 bases; junction bases not matched to a gene: 9. CDR1 is SGHAT, CDR2 FQNNGV, per germline. The CDR3 nucleotides read TGTGCCAGCAGCTTAGAGGGGGGGTCCGGCGAACAAGAGACCCAGTACTTC. It yields the protein CASSLEGGSGEQETQYF.

This chain links TRBV4-2 with TRBJ1-6, with TRBD1 as a possible D gene (6 bases). Trimming shortened V by 0 bases and J by 6 bases, and 12 bases separated the two germline ends. The germline CDR1 and CDR2 sequences are LGHNA and YNFKEQ. This CDR3 has 16 residues. The CDR3 bases are TGTGCCAGCAGCCAAGAGGGGGACACCACTAATTCACCCCTCCACTTT. Translating gives CASSQEGDTTNSPLHF.